This T cell receptor beta chain is drawn from a study of blood T cell repertoires in COVID-19. TCRdb's table, derived via immunoSEQ multiplex PCR, lists solely in-frame clones and lacks some. The sample contains about 220,000 clones, 82% of which appear only once. Individuals drawn from under 30 US areas were roughly 18 to 95 years old. Germline V gene lookup returns CDR1 MDHEN and CDR2 SYDVKM. V lost 6 bases, J lost 0 bases, and 14 bases lay in between. This CDR3 has 16 amino acids. The clonotype was recovered from a woman in her fifties or sixties who had recovered from COVID-19. Sequencing was performed on PBMCs or T cells enriched from blood (not recorded which). The rearrangement links TRBV28 to TRBJ1-4; D unresolved. The CDR3 nucleotides read TGTGCCAGCAGCCCCAAACGGGGTGCAACTAATGAAAAACTGTTTTTT. As protein: CASSPKRGATNEKLFF. The full variable domain, its missing parts supplied by reference TRBV28 and TRBJ1-4, is DVKVTQSSRYLVKRTGEKVFLECVQDMDHENMFWYRQDPGLGLRLIYFSYDVKMKEKGDIPEGYSVSREKKERFSLILESASTNQTSMYLCASSPKRGATNEKLFFGSGTQLSVL.